A single sample gave rise to the 24 T cell receptor beta chains below, sequenced in a study of immune cell composition in non-small cell lung cancer. Here immunoSEQ multiplex PCR was the method, and the copy in TCRdb shows in-frame clones only, minus some. The table shows thousands of clones, with approximately 85% occurring only once. What was sequenced was lung tumor tissue. The receptors were gathered from a human donor with non-small cell lung cancer.

The chain has TRBV7-9 and TRBJ2-1; 8 nucleotides match TRBD2. Unmatched junction bases numbered 4, after V lost 0 bases and J lost 9 bases. CDR3 length equals 14 residues. CDR1 SEHNR and CDR2 FQNEAQ come from the germline V gene (reference sequence). This CDR3 is CASSLADRGGEQFF. CDR3 DNA sequence: TGTGCCAGCAGCTTAGCTGACCGGGGGGGTGAGCAGTTCTTC.

The chain combines TRBV5-8 with TRBJ2-5; D gene uncertain. CDR1 and CDR2 from the germline V gene are SGHTS and YDEGEE. Deletions cut 0 bases from V and 2 bases from J, with 14 bases between. The CDR3 runs to 16 residues. As DNA, the CDR3 is TGTGCCAGCAGCTTGGGGTTCCATCATCTACAAGAGACCCAGTACTTC. This translates into CASSLGFHHLQETQYF.

This clone was seen once. The chain joins TRBV9 to TRBJ2-1, with 7 bases matching TRBD2. The CDR3 length is 13 residues. J lost 1 base, V lost 5 bases, and 0 bases had no gene match. CDR1 is SGDLS, CDR2 YYNGEE, per germline. CDR3 protein: CASRGGSYNEQFF. In DNA form, the CDR3 reads TGTGCCAGCAGGGGGGGGTCCTACAATGAGCAGTTCTTC.

The chain recombines TRBV6-5 with TRBJ2-2, with 7 positions matching TRBD1. CDR1 and CDR2 (germline): MNHEY, SVGAGI. The CDR3 has 13 amino acids. V lost 5 bases and J lost 5; bases outside the gene matches: 2. DNA for the CDR3: TGTGCCAGCAGTACAGGGGTAACCGGGGAGCTGTTTTTT. Translated: CASSTGVTGELFF.

The chain is built from TRBV9 and TRBJ2-1; D is possibly TRBD2 (7 bases). Germline CDR1 is SGDLS and CDR2 is YYNGEE. The V end lost 7 bases, the J end lost 5 bases, and 13 bases lay between the germline ends. The CDR3 runs to 13 residues. CDR3 sequence reads: CASGGAGDNEQFF. CDR3 in DNA: TGTGCCAGCGGGGGGGCGGGAGACAATGAGCAGTTCTTC.

This clone was seen more than once but under ten times. The chain has TRBV7-9 and TRBJ2-5; 11 bases are shared with TRBD2. Germline loops: CDR1 SEHNR, CDR2 FQNEAQ (reference sequence). This CDR3 has 15 residues. Trimming took 1 base from V and 2 from J; bases not matched to a gene: 0. CDR3 DNA: TGTGCCAGCAGCTTAGGACTAGCGGGACAAGAGACCCAGTACTTC. Translating it yields CASSLGLAGQETQYF.

The V and J genes are TRBV19 and TRBJ1-5, with 8 bases fitting TRBD1. This CDR3 has 14 amino acids. CDR1 LNHDA and CDR2 SQIVND come from the germline V gene (reference sequence). V trimming: 4 bases; J trimming: 9 bases; junction bases outside the gene matches: 8. DNA of the CDR3: TGTGCCAGTAGTACCGGGACAGGCATGGGGCCCCAGCATTTT. Translation gives CASSTGTGMGPQHF.

This chain uses TRBV5-1 with TRBJ1-1; 8 nucleotides match TRBD1. The V gene end was trimmed by 4 bases and the J gene end by 6 bases; junction bases not matched to a gene: 8. The CDR3 is 14 residues long. Germline CDR1 reads SGHRS; CDR2 reads YFSETQ. CDR3 sequence reads: CASSAGQAEAEAFF. The CDR3 nucleotides read TGCGCCAGCAGCGCGGGACAGGCCGAGGCTGAAGCTTTCTTT.

The V and J genes are TRBV2 and TRBJ2-1; D unresolved. The germline CDR1 and CDR2 sequences are SNHLY and FYNNEI. CDR3 length: 11 amino acids. Trimming pared 6 bases from V and 7 bases from J, leaving 7 bases between. CDR3 sequence (DNA): TGTGCCAGCAGCGCCGAGAATGAGCAGTTCTTC. Amino acids: CASSAENEQFF.

This clone occurred a few times. The V gene is TRBV7-2, the J gene TRBJ2-5; 11 bases map to TRBD2. Germline CDR1 and CDR2: SGHTA and FQGNSA. This CDR3 is 17 amino acids long. The V segment lost 2 bases and the J segment 4 bases; nucleotides outside the gene matches: 9. As DNA, the CDR3 is TGTGCCAGCAGCTTAAGGCTCACTAGCGGGAGTTTAGAGACCCAGTACTTC. Translating gives CASSLRLTSGSLETQYF. The full variable domain, rest sourced from reference TRBV7-2 and TRBJ2-5, is GAGVSQSPSNKVTEKGKDVELRCDPISGHTALYWYRQSLGQGLEFLIYFQGNSAPDKSGLPSDRFSAERTGGSVSTLTIQRTQQEDSAVYLCASSLRLTSGSLETQYFGPGTRLLVL.

The rearrangement joins TRBV19 to TRBJ2-3; 12 bases are shared with TRBD2. This CDR3 has 15 residues. The V segment lost 5 bases and the J segment 3 bases; nucleotides outside the gene matches: 3. The germline V gene has CDR1 LNHDA and CDR2 SQIVND (reference sequence). In DNA, the CDR3 is TGTGCCAGTAGTTCTAGCGGGAGGGAAACAGATACGCAGTATTTT. It translates to CASSSSGRETDTQYF.

The chain combines TRBV7-2 with TRBJ2-3; no reliable D call. Trimming removed 1 base from V and 0 bases from J, with 8 bases in between. CDR1 SGHTA and CDR2 FQGNSA come from the germline V gene. CDR3 size: 15 residues. CDR3 region: CASSLVAASTDTQYF. The CDR3 nucleotides read TGTGCCAGCAGCTTAGTGGCGGCAAGCACAGATACGCAGTATTTT.

V gene TRBV5-4 combines with J gene TRBJ1-2; 7 nucleotides line up with TRBD1. The CDR3 is 14 residues long. Trimming removed 4 bases from V and 5 bases from J; junction bases left unmatched: 8. Looked up from germline, CDR1 is SGHNT and CDR2 is YYREEE (reference sequence). The chain's CDR3 is CASSPDRAWYGYTF. The DNA of the CDR3 is TGTGCCAGCAGCCCCGACAGGGCCTGGTATGGCTACACCTTC.

This clone has a single count. V gene TRBV27 combines with J gene TRBJ2-3; 7 nucleotides match TRBD1. The CDR3 totals 15 residues. Germline V lookup: CDR1 MNHEY, CDR2 SMNVEV (reference sequence). V shed 2 bases and J 3 bases; nucleotides not matched to a gene: 5. CDR3 region: CASSLRGGWTDTQYF. CDR3 in DNA: TGTGCCAGCAGTTTACGAGGGGGCTGGACAGATACGCAGTATTTT.

The gene calls are TRBV28 and TRBJ2-7, with D unclear. The CDR3 is 12 amino acids. V shed 4 bases and J shed 4 bases, with 8 bases lying between them. Germline V gene data show CDR1 as MDHEN and CDR2 as SYDVKM. The CDR3 DNA is TGTGCCAGCAGTTACCCTCAGTACGAGCAGTACTTC. Translating it yields CASSYPQYEQYF.

Only a few counts were recorded for this clone. The chain is built from TRBV28 and TRBJ2-2; 10 nucleotides line up with TRBD2. V gave up 6 bases and J gave up 3 bases; unmatched junction bases: 4. Germline V gene data show CDR1 as MDHEN and CDR2 as SYDVKM. The CDR3 contains 15 residues. CDR3 nucleotides: TGTGCCAGCAGGACTAGCGGGTCCGACACCGGGGAGCTGTTTTTT. It yields the protein CASRTSGSDTGELFF.

The V call is TRBV9, the J call TRBJ2-7; 7 bases are shared with TRBD1. J lost 2 bases, V lost 3 bases, and 5 bases had no gene match. Looked up from germline, CDR1 is SGDLS and CDR2 is YYNGEE. The CDR3 runs 14 residues. DNA for the CDR3: TGTGCCAGCAGCGCCCAGGGGGTCCCCTACGAGCAGTACTTC. Translation: CASSAQGVPYEQYF.

This clone was seen more than once but under ten times. The J gene is TRBJ2-2, the V gene TRBV10-3; D gene uncertain. Per the germline V gene, CDR1 is ENHRY and CDR2 is SYGVKD. Trimming cost V 3 bases and J 0 bases, with 8 bases left between them. CDR3 size: 15 residues. The CDR3 sequence: CAISDWPANTGELFF. In DNA form, the CDR3 reads TGTGCCATCAGTGACTGGCCAGCGAACACCGGGGAGCTGTTTTTT.

V is TRBV5-1 and J is TRBJ2-7, with TRBD1 matching 9 bases. CDR1 and CDR2 from the germline V gene are SGHRS and YFSETQ. The J segment lost 3 bases and the V segment lost 5 bases, leaving 9 bases of the junction unmatched. The CDR3 runs to 15 residues. Written as DNA, the CDR3 is TGCGCCAGCAGGCCCGGGGGACAGGGTAGCTACGAGCAGTACTTC. Residues: CASRPGGQGSYEQYF.

The table lists this clone with a count of one. J is TRBJ1-2 and V is TRBV19; 10 positions agree with TRBD1. Germline CDR1 is LNHDA and CDR2 is SQIVND (reference sequence). J lost 4 bases, V lost 9 bases, and 8 bases had no gene match. The CDR3 length is 14 residues. The CDR3 DNA is TGTGCCAGCACCTCTCGGGACAGGGGCTATGGCTACACCTTC. Amino acids: CASTSRDRGYGYTF.

The rearrangement uses TRBV5-4 and TRBJ2-6; the D gene is possibly TRBD1 (5 bases). Per germline, CDR1 SGHNT and CDR2 YYREEE (reference sequence). This CDR3 is 16 amino acids long. Trimming stripped 4 bases from V and 3 bases from J, with 14 bases between. The CDR3 is CASSPGGASGANVLTF. The DNA of the CDR3 is TGTGCCAGCAGCCCCGGTGGGGCAAGTGGGGCCAACGTCCTGACTTTC.

A single count supports this clone. The chain couples TRBV29-1 to TRBJ2-7; possibly TRBD2 for D (6 bases). The germline V gene encodes CDR1 SQVTM and CDR2 ANQGSEA. The V end was cut by 0 bases, the J end by 12 bases, with 18 bases between. The CDR3 has 13 amino acids. The CDR3 coding sequence is TGCAGCGTTGAAGAACCCCTCAGGAGGGTCCTGTACTTC. It yields the protein CSVEEPLRRVLYF.

The chain is built from TRBV7-9 and TRBJ2-7, with D unclear. This CDR3 contains 14 residues. V was trimmed by 2 bases and J by 2 bases, leaving 10 bases between them. Per the germline V gene, CDR1 is SEHNR and CDR2 is FQNEAQ (reference sequence). CDR3 bases: TGTGCCAGCAGCTTAAATAACGTAGCCTACGAGCAGTACTTC. Its protein product is CASSLNNVAYEQYF. The whole variable domain, filled in from reference TRBV7-9 and TRBJ2-7, reads DTGVSQNPRHKITKRGQNVTFRCDPISEHNRLYWYRQTLGQGPEFLTYFQNEAQLEKSRLLSDRFSAERPKGSFSTLEIQRTEQGDSAMYLCASSLNNVAYEQYFGPGTRLTVT.

The CDR3 DNA follows: TGTGCCAGCAGCGAACAGGGGTTGGATTCACCCCTCCACTTT. The encoded protein is CASSEQGLDSPLHF. The V call is TRBV2, the J call TRBJ1-6, with 7 bases that match TRBD1. This CDR3 has 14 amino acids. Germline V gene sequence: CDR1 SNHLY, CDR2 FYNNEI. The V and J ends lost 6 bases and 8 bases, in that order; junction bases with no gene match: 7.